This T cell receptor (beta chain) comes out of a study of OX40 agonist ivuxolimab in advanced cancers. CDR3 length: 15 residues. The V gene lost 0 bases and the J gene lost 7 bases, with 12 bases spanning the gap. Germline V CDR1 and CDR2: SGHVS, FQNEAQ. Profiled with immunoSEQ multiplex PCR; TCRdb holds only in-frame clones, not every one. The sample shows approximately 77,000 clones, more than 80% of them seen only once. This sequence originates from an adult with an advanced solid tumor such as melanoma, head and neck, liver or kidney cancer. The chain links TRBV7-8 to TRBJ1-4; D is perhaps TRBD1 (5 bases). The input for sequencing was CD4+ or CD8+ T cells sorted from blood, taken in a trial of the OX40 agonist ivuxolimab. CDR3 in DNA: TGTGCCAGCAGCTTAGCACTCGGGGCAGGTGAAAAACTGTTTTTT. Translated: CASSLALGAGEKLFF.